One sample yielded the 17 T cell receptor beta chains listed below, sequenced in a study of blood T cell repertoires in COVID-19. Here immunoSEQ multiplex PCR was the method, and the copy in TCRdb shows in-frame clones only, minus some. The table includes more than 300,000 clones, 88% detected once. Sequenced: PBMCs or T cells enriched from blood (not recorded which). These receptor sequences come from a woman under 30 who had recovered from COVID-19.

The CDR3 DNA is TGTGCCAGTATGAAAACGGAGTTCAGATTACAGTACTTC. This encodes CASMKTEFRLQYF. The V gene is TRBV19, the J gene TRBJ2-4; D unresolved. Germline V lookup: CDR1 LNHDA, CDR2 SQIVND (reference sequence). The CDR3 loop spans 13 amino acids. The V end lost 7 bases, the J end lost 13 bases, and 20 bases lay between the germline ends.

J is TRBJ1-2 and V is TRBV6-2 or TRBV6-3; D gene uncertain. The CDR3 is 12 amino acids. Trimming removed 6 bases from V and 4 bases from J, with 9 bases in between. Germline V gene lookup returns CDR1 MNHEY and CDR2 SVGEGT. CDR3 loop: CASSLSGYGYTF. CDR3 sequence (DNA): TGTGCCAGCAGCCTATCGGGCTATGGCTACACCTTC.

J is TRBJ2-2 and V is TRBV7-9; D possibly corresponds to TRBD2 (6 bases). This CDR3 is 16 amino acids long. V was pared by 6 bases and J by 1 base, with 15 bases between. Germline V CDR1 and CDR2: SEHNR, FQNEAQ (reference sequence). The CDR3 is CASRTMGLGNTGELFF. The CDR3 DNA is TGTGCCAGCAGAACAATGGGACTTGGGAACACCGGGGAGCTGTTTTTT.

The CDR3 DNA reads as TGTGCCTCGGAGGGCAGGGGGGCCCTCGGCTACACCTTC. The encoded protein is CASEGRGALGYTF. V is TRBV30 and J is TRBJ1-2; 7 nucleotides agree with TRBD1. This CDR3 comprises 13 residues. V lost 7 bases to trimming and J lost 8 bases; unmatched junction nucleotides: 13. The germline CDR1 and CDR2 sequences are GTSNPN and SVGIG (reference sequence).

As DNA, the CDR3 is TGTGCCAGTATCGCACGGGGAGGGAACACCGGGGAGCTGTTTTTT. Translating it yields CASIARGGNTGELFF. This chain joins TRBV19 and TRBJ2-2; possibly TRBD2 for D (6 bases). The CDR3 runs to 15 residues. V was trimmed by 7 bases and J by 1 base, leaving 13 bases between them. Germline-derived CDR1 and CDR2 are LNHDA and SQIVND (reference sequence).

The rearrangement joins TRBV9 to TRBJ2-1, with D possibly matching TRBD2 (6 bases). Per germline, CDR1 SGDLS and CDR2 YYNGEE. The ends were cut back, 4 bases at V and 4 bases at J, with 15 bases in the middle. The CDR3 has 15 residues. The CDR3 DNA reads as TGTGCCAGCAGCCTTCGGGGCGGGGTGTACAATGAGCAGTTCTTC. Its translation: CASSLRGGVYNEQFF.

This chain connects TRBV6-5 to TRBJ1-2; 10 nucleotides agree with TRBD1. Per the germline V gene, CDR1 is MNHEY and CDR2 is SVGAGI. This CDR3 is 14 amino acids long. The ends lost 2 bases at V and 7 bases at J; junction bases unmatched: 4. CDR3 coding DNA: TGTGCCAGCAGTTACGGACAGGGGGGAGGTGGCTACACCTTC. This gives the protein CASSYGQGGGGYTF.

This clone has only one observation. The V gene is TRBV18, the J gene TRBJ1-2; D is uncertain. The CDR3 runs to 15 residues. The germline CDR1 and CDR2 sequences are KGHSH and LQKENI. Trimming left V 2 bases short and J 1 base short, with 11 bases between. The CDR3 here is CASSPSSGFNYGYTF. The DNA of the CDR3 is TGTGCCAGCTCACCAAGTTCGGGGTTTAACTATGGCTACACCTTC.

The CDR3 DNA reads as TGCGCCAGCAGACAAAGCCCCACAGGGGCAGGAGACACTGAAGCTTTCTTT. Translating gives CASRQSPTGAGDTEAFF. J is TRBJ1-1 and V is TRBV4-1; 7 nucleotides line up with TRBD1. This CDR3 has 17 residues. Trimming removed 6 bases from V and 3 bases from J; junction bases left unmatched: 16. Germline assignment: CDR1 MGHRA and CDR2 YSYEKL.

The chain couples TRBV12-3 or TRBV12-4 to TRBJ2-7; D is unresolved. There are 12 residues in the CDR3. V lost 4 bases, J lost 5 bases, and 9 bases lay in between. This CDR3 is CASSSGYHEQYF. The CDR3 nucleotides are TGTGCCAGCAGTTCCGGGTACCACGAGCAGTACTTC.

The chain links TRBV27 to TRBJ1-1; D is perhaps TRBD1 (6 bases). Trimming pared 7 bases from V and 8 bases from J, leaving 17 bases between. CDR3 length: 13 amino acids. The germline V gene encodes CDR1 MNHEY and CDR2 SMNVEV (reference sequence). The CDR3 loop is CASTRGETGEAFF. The DNA for the CDR3 is TGTGCCAGCACTCGTGGCGAAACAGGGGAAGCTTTCTTT.

The chain recombines TRBV28 with TRBJ2-7; a weak D match, TRBD2 (6 bases). The CDR3 contains 15 residues. V gave up 4 bases and J gave up 4 bases, with 17 bases separating them. Germline CDR1 is MDHEN and CDR2 is SYDVKM. CDR3 coding DNA: TGTGCCAGCAGTTCCCCCCGGGGGATAGGGTACGAGCAGTACTTC. It encodes CASSSPRGIGYEQYF.

J is TRBJ1-5 and V is TRBV9, with D maybe TRBD1 (6 bases). This CDR3 is built from 14 residues. CDR1 and CDR2 (germline): SGDLS, YYNGEE. Trimming removed 0 bases from V and 7 bases from J, with 11 bases in between. The CDR3 bases are TGTGCCAGCAGCGTAGACAGGGCAGGGCAGCCCCAGCATTTT. It yields the protein CASSVDRAGQPQHF.

The rearrangement uses TRBV28 and TRBJ2-7, with D maybe TRBD1 (5 bases). Germline V gives CDR1 MDHEN, CDR2 SYDVKM. The CDR3 consists of 15 residues. V was pared by 3 bases and J by 0 bases, with 12 bases between. CDR3: CASSFEQDSSYEQYF. The CDR3, as DNA: TGTGCCAGCAGTTTTGAACAGGATAGCTCCTACGAGCAGTACTTC.

This clone has a single count. The V and J genes are TRBV12-3 or TRBV12-4 and TRBJ1-2; 8 bases line up with TRBD1. This CDR3 is built from 13 residues. Trimming at V came to 5 bases and at J to 4 bases, leaving 3 bases not matched to a gene. CDR3 sequence (DNA): TGTGCCAGCAGTACAGGGGGGCTCTATGGCTACACCTTC. Protein: CASSTGGLYGYTF.

This clone was picked up one time. The V and J genes are TRBV7-3 and TRBJ2-7; TRBD2 matches 8 bases. CDR1 is SGHTA and CDR2 is FQGTGA in the germline V gene. V shed 5 bases and J 0 bases; nucleotides not matched to a gene: 6. The CDR3 consists of 15 residues. The CDR3 DNA reads TGTGCCAGCAGCATCCAGCGGGGGAGCTCCTACGAGCAGTACTTC. It codes for CASSIQRGSSYEQYF.

The V and J genes are TRBV5-4 and TRBJ2-4; tentatively, D is TRBD2 (5 bases). Trimming stripped 2 bases from V and 0 bases from J, with 12 bases between. CDR1 and CDR2 from the germline V gene are SGHNT and YYREEE (reference sequence). This CDR3 comprises 16 residues. CDR3 DNA sequence: TGTGCCAGCAGCTTCTTTCGGGATCTAGCCAAAAACATTCAGTACTTC. Its translation is CASSFFRDLAKNIQYF.